The clone carrying this TCR beta chain was counted a few times. As yet, its antigen is unknown. The data were obtained in a study of regulatory T cells in long-lasting Graves disease. Study-level findings and limits: Newly diagnosed disease favored TRBV20-1 and TRBJ2-1 over persistent disease.

Time point meaning: persistent/refractory GD, antithyroid drugs over 5 years with positive TRAb. The authors made the TCR library using RNA they extracted from PBMCs. CDR3 length: 14 residues. Germline CDR1 is SGHRS and CDR2 is YFSETQ. V lost 4 bases and J lost 6, with 11 bases in between. Libraries of TCR beta came from iRepertoire HTBI primers plus Arm-PCR of CDR3 regions. Authors' methods: Samples collectively showed more than 55 TRBV and about 15 TRBJ segments. Each CDR3 protein gets one entry after TCRdb re-called the multiplex PCR reads with MiXCR. These V and J calls derive from TCRdb rather than the authors' analysis. The sample comprises roughly 300,000 distinct CDR3 sequences, around a fifth of which are singletons, and over 25% rests with the top ten.

Here the sequenced sample was peripheral blood mononuclear cells (PBMCs), taken when the disease was refractory, from a patient treated with antithyroid drugs. The TCR comes from a female donor with Graves disease. The chain combines TRBV5-1 with TRBJ1-6, with D perhaps TRBD1 (5 bases). The CDR3 coding sequence is TGCGCCAGCAGCCCCCAGGGACTTAATTCACCCCTCCACTTT. The encoded protein is CASSPQGLNSPLHF.